What follows is one T cell receptor beta chain and its context. As yet, its antigen is unknown. Germline CDR1 SQVTM, CDR2 ANQGSEA. Trimming removed 6 bases at V and 4 bases at J, with 17 bases between. The CDR3 is made up of 14 amino acids. This entry is derived from a study of cytomegalovirus exposure and HLA in healthy donors. Study information: Researchers found that roughly 77% of 398 genotyped donors fell within the Caucasian-associated ancestry cluster.

60 Vbeta and 13 Jbeta primers were used in PCR. Produced via immunoSEQ multiplex PCR; TCRdb's table is partial and in-frame only. The data show more than 85,000 clones, 77% seen once. Study-wide points: Around 160 TCR beta chains were listed as cytomegalovirus-associated. Based on reports, TCR beta sequences accurately predicted HLA-A and HLA-B alleles for most subjects.

Sequencing used PBMCs. The TCR comes from a boy between 10 and 17 years old in good health and CMV-seronegative. V usage is TRBV29-1 and J usage is TRBJ2-3; D might be TRBD2 (6 bases). Here the CDR3 DNA reads TGCAGCGTAGCCCGGGGGAACCCGCCAGATACGCAGTATTTT. It translates to CSVARGNPPDTQYF.